Listed below are T cell receptor beta chains from one sample, sequenced in a study of blood T cell repertoires in COVID-19. Assay: immunoSEQ multiplex PCR; the TCRdb copy retains only in-frame clones and omits some. The profile shows about 21,000 clones, about nine tenths of them singletons. The specimen was peripheral blood. The receptors derive from a human donor in a cohort sampled during active COVID-19. CDR3s include the opening cysteine and the closing phenylalanine or tryptophan. The D gene is left open where the match is weak. Expanded clones get a size class; other rows say once, few or many, or leave the size out.

14	-	-	TRBV9	TRBJ1-6	CASSPNSYNSPLHF	TGTGCCAGCAGCCCAAACTCCTATAATTCACCCCTCCACTTT
18	few	-	TRBV3-1/TRBV3-2	TRBJ1-5	CASSQPQGGQSSNQPQHF	TGTGCCAGCAGCCAGCCGCAGGGTGGTCAAAGTAGCAATCAGCCCCAGCATTTT
15	-	TRBD1	TRBV7-2	TRBJ1-2	CASSLPRTGRAGYTF	TGTGCCAGCAGCTTACCCCGGACAGGGAGAGCTGGCTACACCTTC
15	-	-	TRBV19	TRBJ1-5	CASSIPGYSNQPQHF	TGTGCCAGTAGTATCCCGGGGTATAGCAATCAGCCCCAGCATTTT
19	-	TRBD2	TRBV7-3	TRBJ2-2	CASSLLSSGGPPNTGELFF	TGTGCCAGCAGCTTACTTTCTAGCGGGGGGCCCCCTAACACCGGGGAGCTGTTTTTT
16	once	TRBD1	TRBV6-6	TRBJ2-1	CASSYTDRAPYNEQFF	TGTGCCAGCAGTTACACGGACAGGGCCCCCTACAATGAGCAGTTCTTC
15	-	TRBD1	TRBV6-6	TRBJ1-5	CASSIGQGGNQPQHF	TGTGCCAGCAGCATAGGGCAGGGGGGCAATCAGCCCCAGCATTTT
14	-	TRBD1	TRBV6-5	TRBJ2-7	CASRANRGSYEQYF	TGTGCCAGCAGGGCAAACAGGGGGAGCTACGAGCAGTACTTC
18	-	-	TRBV7-9	TRBJ1-6	CASSEGAGRSSYNSPLHF	TGTGCCAGCAGCGAAGGGGCAGGGCGGAGCTCCTATAATTCACCCCTCCACTTT
13	-	-	TRBV6-5	TRBJ1-3	CASCARSGNTIYF	TGTGCCAGCTGCGCGAGGTCTGGAAACACCATATATTTT
14	-	TRBD1	TRBV7-9	TRBJ1-4	CASSEQGGGEKLFF	TGTGCCAGCAGCGAACAGGGGGGAGGTGAAAAACTGTTTTTT
15	-	-	TRBV11-2	TRBJ2-7	CASSLPQRSSYEQYF	TGTGCCAGCAGCTTACCCCAGCGGAGCTCCTACGAGCAGTACTTC
17	-	TRBD2	TRBV27	TRBJ2-1	CASSAPGGTSLYNEQFF	TGTGCCAGCAGTGCTCCCGGGGGGACTAGCTTGTACAATGAGCAGTTCTTC
12	-	-	TRBV11-2	TRBJ2-1	CASSLQGNEQFF	TGTGCCAGCAGCTTACAGGGCAATGAGCAGTTCTTC